A selection of T cell receptor beta chains follows, all from one sample in a study of beta chain features in type 1 diabetes. The assay was immunoSEQ multiplex PCR, and TCRdb's table has in-frame clones only and misses some. The profile covers some 60,000 clones, with about 61% appearing a single time and over 2% taken by the ten largest. The source material was Tregs from blood. Every receptor here comes from a woman aged 18-29 years in good health. Both conserved end residues are part of each CDR3. The D gene is left open where the match is weak. Size is stated for part of the rows, as once, few or many counts, or as a class when the clone is expanded.

v_gene: TRBV28
abundance: -
d_gene: TRBD1
j_gene: TRBJ1-5
CDR3aa: CASDSQGALAFFNQPQHF
CDR3nt: TGTGCCAGCGACTCTCAGGGGGCTCTGGCCTTTTTCAATCAGCCCCAGCATTTT

v_gene: TRBV5-1
abundance: -
d_gene: -
j_gene: TRBJ2-7
CDR3aa: CASSPGLGGDEQYF
CDR3nt: TGCGCCAGCAGCCCGGGACTCGGTGGGGACGAGCAGTACTTC

v_gene: TRBV7-9
abundance: -
d_gene: -
j_gene: TRBJ1-6
CDR3aa: CASSLSGGGNSPLHF
CDR3nt: TGTGCCAGCAGCCTCTCCGGGGGTGGGAATTCACCCCTCCACTTT

v_gene: TRBV6-1
abundance: -
d_gene: TRBD1
j_gene: TRBJ1-1
CDR3aa: CASSGRGRNTEAFF
CDR3nt: TGTGCCAGCAGTGGTAGGGGGCGGAACACTGAAGCTTTCTTT

v_gene: TRBV5-1
abundance: -
d_gene: -
j_gene: TRBJ1-3
CDR3aa: CASSLAGETYSGNTIYF
CDR3nt: TGCGCCAGCAGCTTGGCCGGGGAGACCTACTCTGGAAACACCATATATTTT

v_gene: TRBV6-6
abundance: -
d_gene: TRBD1
j_gene: TRBJ2-4
CDR3aa: CASSTGTVKNIQYF
CDR3nt: TGTGCCAGCAGTACCGGGACAGTAAAAAACATTCAGTACTTC

v_gene: TRBV19
abundance: -
d_gene: TRBD2
j_gene: TRBJ2-7
CDR3aa: CASSFRWQAGAYEQYF
CDR3nt: TGTGCCAGTAGTTTCAGATGGCAAGCGGGGGCCTACGAGCAGTACTTC

v_gene: TRBV19
abundance: -
d_gene: TRBD2
j_gene: TRBJ2-2
CDR3aa: CASSLLAGGNTGELFF
CDR3nt: TGTGCCAGTAGCCTACTAGCGGGAGGAAACACCGGGGAGCTGTTTTTT

v_gene: TRBV27
abundance: -
d_gene: -
j_gene: TRBJ1-5
CDR3aa: CASSSGYSNQPQHF
CDR3nt: TGTGCCAGCAGTTCCGGTTATAGCAATCAGCCCCAGCATTTT

v_gene: TRBV29-1
abundance: -
d_gene: TRBD1
j_gene: TRBJ2-7
CDR3aa: CSVTGQTYEQYF
CDR3nt: TGCAGCGTCACGGGACAGACCTACGAGCAGTACTTC

v_gene: TRBV5-1
abundance: -
d_gene: TRBD1
j_gene: TRBJ1-3
CDR3aa: CASSGQGTGNTIYF
CDR3nt: TGCGCCAGCAGCGGACAGGGGACTGGAAACACCATATATTTT

v_gene: TRBV7-2
abundance: -
d_gene: TRBD2
j_gene: TRBJ2-5
CDR3aa: CASRFTSGGQGTQYF
CDR3nt: TGTGCCAGCAGATTCACTAGCGGGGGGCAAGGGACCCAGTACTTC

v_gene: TRBV14
abundance: -
d_gene: -
j_gene: TRBJ1-1
CDR3aa: CASSPRTAGIAEAFF
CDR3nt: TGTGCCAGCAGCCCTCGGACAGCCGGAATTGCTGAAGCTTTCTTT

v_gene: TRBV5-5
abundance: -
d_gene: -
j_gene: TRBJ1-2
CDR3aa: CASSLAGGLDYGYTF
CDR3nt: TGTGCCAGCAGCTTGGCCGGAGGGCTAGACTATGGCTACACCTTC

v_gene: TRBV19
abundance: medium-sized
d_gene: -
j_gene: TRBJ2-1
CDR3aa: CASSISGSSYNEQFF
CDR3nt: TGTGCCAGTAGTATTTCGGGGAGCTCCTACAATGAGCAGTTCTTC

v_gene: TRBV11-3
abundance: once
d_gene: -
j_gene: TRBJ1-2
CDR3aa: CASSRERSSPGYTF
CDR3nt: TGTGCCAGCAGCCGAGAAAGATCCTCCCCGGGCTACACCTTC

v_gene: TRBV5-1
abundance: -
d_gene: -
j_gene: TRBJ2-7
CDR3aa: CASSVDGQDYEQYF
CDR3nt: TGCGCCAGCAGCGTGGATGGGCAAGACTACGAGCAGTACTTC

v_gene: TRBV7-2
abundance: few
d_gene: TRBD1
j_gene: TRBJ1-1
CDR3aa: CASSQGGENTEAFF
CDR3nt: TGTGCCAGCAGCCAAGGGGGCGAGAACACTGAAGCTTTCTTT

v_gene: TRBV19
abundance: -
d_gene: -
j_gene: TRBJ2-1
CDR3aa: CASSPDRSEQFF
CDR3nt: TGTGCCAGTAGCCCTGACAGGTCTGAGCAGTTCTTC

v_gene: TRBV13
abundance: -
d_gene: TRBD1
j_gene: TRBJ1-1
CDR3aa: CASSRTGEYTEAFF
CDR3nt: TGTGCCAGCAGCCGTACAGGGGAATACACTGAAGCTTTCTTT

v_gene: TRBV7-9
abundance: -
d_gene: -
j_gene: TRBJ1-2
CDR3aa: CASTRSLGGGYTF
CDR3nt: TGTGCCAGCACCAGGTCCCTCGGGGGAGGCTACACCTTC

v_gene: TRBV30
abundance: few
d_gene: TRBD2
j_gene: TRBJ2-1
CDR3aa: CAWSRWAGDYNEQFF
CDR3nt: TGTGCCTGGAGTCGTTGGGCGGGGGACTACAATGAGCAGTTCTTC

v_gene: TRBV5-4
abundance: -
d_gene: TRBD1
j_gene: TRBJ2-2
CDR3aa: CASRKTGRNTGELFF
CDR3nt: TGTGCCAGCAGAAAGACAGGGAGGAACACCGGGGAGCTGTTTTTT

v_gene: TRBV6-1
abundance: -
d_gene: TRBD1
j_gene: TRBJ2-7
CDR3aa: CASKPGQGAHEQYF
CDR3nt: TGTGCCAGCAAGCCGGGACAGGGGGCCCACGAGCAGTACTTC

v_gene: TRBV6-6
abundance: -
d_gene: TRBD1
j_gene: TRBJ2-7
CDR3aa: CASRDSSSYEQYF
CDR3nt: TGTGCCAGCCGGGACAGTTCTTCCTACGAGCAGTACTTC

v_gene: TRBV11-3
abundance: -
d_gene: TRBD2
j_gene: TRBJ2-7
CDR3aa: CASSPRTSGIYEQYF
CDR3nt: TGTGCCAGCAGCCCCCGGACTAGCGGGATCTACGAGCAGTACTTC

v_gene: TRBV2
abundance: -
d_gene: TRBD1
j_gene: TRBJ1-6
CDR3aa: CASSVAGGYSPLHF
CDR3nt: TGTGCCAGCAGTGTAGCAGGGGGATATTCACCCCTCCACTTT

v_gene: TRBV7-9
abundance: few
d_gene: TRBD2
j_gene: TRBJ2-3
CDR3aa: CASSFRAGGTDTQYF
CDR3nt: TGTGCCAGCAGCTTCCGGGCGGGGGGCACAGATACGCAGTATTTT

v_gene: TRBV7-2
abundance: medium-sized
d_gene: TRBD2
j_gene: TRBJ2-3
CDR3aa: CASSLVASGGSTSTDTQYF
CDR3nt: TGTGCCAGCAGCTTAGTGGCTAGCGGGGGGTCGACAAGCACAGATACGCAGTATTTT

v_gene: TRBV7-2
abundance: -
d_gene: -
j_gene: TRBJ1-1
CDR3aa: CASSPTGIEAFF
CDR3nt: TGTGCCAGCAGTCCCACAGGGATTGAAGCTTTCTTT

v_gene: TRBV30
abundance: -
d_gene: TRBD1
j_gene: TRBJ2-7
CDR3aa: CAWSVLGQVAYEQYF
CDR3nt: TGTGCCTGGAGTGTGTTGGGACAGGTAGCCTACGAGCAGTACTTC

v_gene: TRBV4-1
abundance: -
d_gene: -
j_gene: TRBJ2-1
CDR3aa: CASSRPSERNYNEQFF
CDR3nt: TGCGCCAGCAGCCGACCTAGCGAGAGGAATTACAATGAGCAGTTCTTC